The T cell receptor (beta chain) under discussion was sequenced for a study of blood T cell repertoires in COVID-19. Authors' analysis steps: From reference gene primer amplification, estimates of nucleated cell counts were derived. The table came from immunoSEQ multiplex PCR; TCRdb's copy has only in-frame clones and leaves some out. From that table come the V and J calls and clone size; the DNA was used to work out D and trimming. The sample shows around 230,000 clones, roughly 88% of them seen only once. Germline lookup yields CDR1 MNHEY and CDR2 SVGAGI. V lost 8 bases, J lost 0 bases, and 11 bases lay in between. There are 14 residues in the CDR3.

Sequences were obtained from peripheral blood. This receptor was taken from a man aged 25 to 45 who had recovered from COVID-19. The J gene is TRBJ1-3, the V gene TRBV6-5, with unresolved D. The chain's CDR3 is CASSQVNSGNTIYF. In DNA form, the CDR3 reads TGTGCCAGCTCCCAGGTCAACTCTGGAAACACCATATATTTT.